The entry that follows covers one T cell receptor beta chain sequence. Its antigen is not identified. The CDR3 spans 13 residues. Trimming took 5 bases from V and 4 from J; bases not matched to a gene: 4. Unique molecular identifiers were carried by the TCR beta cDNA libraries. TCRdb ran MiXCR on the PCR reads and lists one entry per CDR3 protein. The repertoire holds hundreds of thousands of distinct CDR3 sequences, with under 70% as singletons. This record belongs to a study of post-analysis software for immune sequencing data. Findings and caveats of the study: In multiple sclerosis, normalized Chao1 diversity was significantly below that of controls. Patients showed TRBV5-6, TRBV5-1 and TRBV20-1 among five TRBV segments more frequent than in controls.

The gene calls are TRBV12-3 or TRBV12-4 and TRBJ1-2; 7 bases map to TRBD1. The sequenced material came from blood. The TCR sequence derives from a girl under 18 with multiple sclerosis. CDR3 bases: TGTGCCAGCAGTCCGGGACAGTTCTATGGCTACACCTTC. Protein product: CASSPGQFYGYTF.